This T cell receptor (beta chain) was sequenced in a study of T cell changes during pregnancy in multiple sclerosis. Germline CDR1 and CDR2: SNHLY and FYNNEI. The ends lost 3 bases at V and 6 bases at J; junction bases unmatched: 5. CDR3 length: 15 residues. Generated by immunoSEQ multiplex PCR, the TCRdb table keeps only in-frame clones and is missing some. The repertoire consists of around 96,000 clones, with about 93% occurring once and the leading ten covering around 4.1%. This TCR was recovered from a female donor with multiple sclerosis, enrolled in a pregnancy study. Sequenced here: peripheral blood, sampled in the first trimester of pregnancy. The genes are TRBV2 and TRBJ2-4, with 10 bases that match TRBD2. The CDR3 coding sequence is TGTGCCAGCAGTGATCGAGCGGGGGGGGGAAACATTCAGTACTTC. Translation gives CASSDRAGGGNIQYF.